The text below deals with one T cell receptor beta chain. The source of the sample is a study of blood T cell repertoires in COVID-19. On the study more broadly: Whether acute or convalescent, the COVID-19 samples came from the United States, Italy and Spain. T cells, B-cell-depleted T cells, or PBMCs provided the cDNA or gDNA that served as material.

In the authors' workflow: Quantification of nucleated cells was approximated via reference gene primer amplification. This table comes from immunoSEQ multiplex PCR, and its TCRdb copy is limited to in-frame clones, with some not included. V and J calls and clone size are copied from that table; D and trimming were computed from the DNA. The repertoire includes hundreds of thousands of clones, 70% to 90% of them detected once, and about 2.9% sits in the top ten. The sample was peripheral blood. The receptor was derived from a human donor in a cohort sampled during active COVID-19.

CDR3 sequence reads: CASSDRKTGGTDTQYF. As DNA, the CDR3 is TGCGCCAGCAGTGACCGCAAGACAGGGGGCACAGATACGCAGTATTTT. This rearrangement joins TRBV10-1 to TRBJ2-3, with TRBD1 matching over 8 bases. Germline loops: CDR1 WNHNN, CDR2 SYGVQD (reference sequence). The length of the CDR3 is 16 residues. After removal of 3 bases from V and 1 base from J, the junction contained 6 bases not matched to a gene.